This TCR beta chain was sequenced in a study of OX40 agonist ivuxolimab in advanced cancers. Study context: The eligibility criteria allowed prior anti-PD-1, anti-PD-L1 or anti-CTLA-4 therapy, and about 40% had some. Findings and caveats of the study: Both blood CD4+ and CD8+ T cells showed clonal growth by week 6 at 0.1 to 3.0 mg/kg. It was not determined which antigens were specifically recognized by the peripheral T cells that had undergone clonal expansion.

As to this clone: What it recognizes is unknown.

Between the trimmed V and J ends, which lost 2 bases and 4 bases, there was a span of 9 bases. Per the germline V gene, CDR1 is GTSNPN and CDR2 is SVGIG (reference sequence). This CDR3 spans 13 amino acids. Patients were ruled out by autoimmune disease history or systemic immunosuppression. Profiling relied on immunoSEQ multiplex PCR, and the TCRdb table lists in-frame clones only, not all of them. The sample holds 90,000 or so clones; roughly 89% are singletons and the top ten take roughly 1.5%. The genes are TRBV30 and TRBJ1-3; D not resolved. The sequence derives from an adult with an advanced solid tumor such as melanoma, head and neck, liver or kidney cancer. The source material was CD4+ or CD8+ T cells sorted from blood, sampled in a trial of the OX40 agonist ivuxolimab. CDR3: CAWSPFIGNTIYF. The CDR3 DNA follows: TGTGCCTGGAGTCCGTTTATCGGAAACACCATATATTTT.